These 20 T cell receptor beta chains were all obtained from the same sample, sequenced in a study of cytomegalovirus exposure and HLA in healthy donors. The assay was immunoSEQ multiplex PCR, and TCRdb's table has in-frame clones only and misses some. The sample holds roughly 270,000 clones; 70% to 90% are singletons and the top ten take over 0.7%. Sequencing was performed on PBMCs. These receptors all come from a young woman in good health and CMV-seronegative.

The rearrangement uses TRBV6-4 and TRBJ2-7; 7 bases align to TRBD1. Looked up from germline, CDR1 is MRHNA and CDR2 is SNTAGT. The CDR3 is 13 residues long. V shed 5 bases and J 0 bases; nucleotides not matched to a gene: 1. This CDR3 reads CASSRQGSYEQYF. CDR3 nucleotide sequence: TGTGCCAGCAGTCGACAGGGCTCCTACGAGCAGTACTTC.

The chain carries TRBV13 and TRBJ1-3; D possibly corresponds to TRBD1 (5 bases). CDR3 length: 12 amino acids. The V gene lost 8 bases and the J gene lost 3 bases, with 8 bases spanning the gap. Germline V gene sequence: CDR1 PRHDT, CDR2 FYEKMQ (reference sequence). The CDR3 region has the DNA TGTGCCAGCTTGGGGCGTGGAAACACCATATATTTT. Residues: CASLGRGNTIYF.

The rearrangement links TRBV7-6 to TRBJ2-5, with 9 bases lining up with TRBD1. V lost 1 base, J lost 5 bases, and 8 bases stayed unmatched. Looked up from germline, CDR1 is SGHVS and CDR2 is FNYEAQ. The CDR3 is made up of 16 amino acids. The CDR3 reads CASSLGGTGRAETQYF. The CDR3 DNA is TGTGCCAGCAGCTTAGGAGGGACAGGGAGGGCGGAGACCCAGTACTTC. Combining the CDR3 with reference TRBV7-6 and TRBJ2-5 gives the whole variable domain GAGVSQSPRYKVTKRGQDVALRCDPISGHVSLYWYRQALGQGPEFLTYFNYEAQQDKSGLPNDRFSAERPEGSISTLTIQRTEQRDSAMYRCASSLGGTGRAETQYFGPGTRLLVL.

The chain recombines TRBV18 with TRBJ1-2; 9 bases are a match to TRBD1. There are 16 residues in the CDR3. Losses at the gene ends were 5 bases for V and 3 bases for J; bases not matched to a gene: 10. Germline V gene data show CDR1 as KGHSH and CDR2 as LQKENI. CDR3 bases: TGTGCCAGCTCATCTCGGGACAGGGATGGGCACTATGGCTACACCTTC. Its protein product is CASSSRDRDGHYGYTF.

This chain joins TRBV18 and TRBJ1-5; no clear D gene. Looked up from germline, CDR1 is KGHSH and CDR2 is LQKENI. The length of the CDR3 is 15 residues. V was pared by 1 base and J by 5 bases, with 12 bases between. For the CDR3, the DNA is TGTGCCAGCTCACCACAGGGAGGTAGACATCAGCCCCAGCATTTT. This translates into CASSPQGGRHQPQHF.

The V call is TRBV7-9, the J call TRBJ2-7; no reliable D call. The ends were cut back, 2 bases at V and 2 bases at J, with 10 bases in the middle. CDR1 SEHNR and CDR2 FQNEAQ come from the germline V gene (reference sequence). The CDR3 is made up of 14 amino acids. CDR3 region: CASSLPGATYEQYF. CDR3 in DNA: TGTGCCAGCAGCTTACCCGGAGCGACCTACGAGCAGTACTTC. Together with reference TRBV7-9 and TRBJ2-7, the CDR3 gives the full variable domain: DTGVSQNPRHKITKRGQNVTFRCDPISEHNRLYWYRQTLGQGPEFLTYFQNEAQLEKSRLLSDRFSAERPKGSFSTLEIQRTEQGDSAMYLCASSLPGATYEQYFGPGTRLTVT.

CDR3 sequence (DNA): TGTGCCAGCAGCTTCACTCACCCAATTCTAGACTCTCTCTGGAAAGGCACCATATATTTT. It is translated as CASSFTHPILDSLWKGTIYF. V and J are TRBV7-8 and TRBJ1-3, with D hard to call. CDR1 SGHVS and CDR2 FQNEAQ come from the germline V gene. This CDR3 has 20 amino acids. Trimming stripped 3 bases from V and 9 bases from J, with 33 bases between.

DNA of the CDR3: TGCGCCAGCAGCTTGGAACAGAGGGCCGGGGAGCTGTTTTTT. Translating gives CASSLEQRAGELFF. The gene calls are TRBV5-1 and TRBJ2-2; weak D call: TRBD2 (5 bases). Germline assignment: CDR1 SGHRS and CDR2 YFSETQ. Deletions cut 0 bases from V and 6 bases from J, with 9 bases between. The CDR3 has 14 residues.

This chain uses TRBV12-5 with TRBJ2-1; 9 nucleotides align to TRBD2. Trimming removed 0 bases from V and 0 bases from J; junction bases left unmatched: 12. The germline V gene encodes CDR1 LGHNT and CDR2 FRNRAP. The CDR3 extends over 20 amino acids. CDR3 nucleotide sequence: TGTGCTAGTGGTTTGGTCTTAGCGGGAGTAGGGGTCAGCTCCTACAATGAGCAGTTCTTC. Encoded protein: CASGLVLAGVGVSSYNEQFF.

V is TRBV9 and J is TRBJ1-4, with 7 positions matching TRBD1. The CDR3 loop spans 14 amino acids. V was clipped by 3 bases and J by 4 bases; unmatched bases: 3. CDR1 is SGDLS, CDR2 YYNGEE, per germline. The CDR3 DNA reads TGTGCCAGCAGCGCACAGGGGAGTAATGAAAAACTGTTTTTT. This gives the protein CASSAQGSNEKLFF.

The CDR3 bases are TGTGCCAGCACCTCTAGCCCCTCGAGTATAGGCTACACCTTC. The encoded protein is CASTSSPSSIGYTF. The chain employs TRBV28 and TRBJ1-2; no clear D gene. Germline V gives CDR1 MDHEN, CDR2 SYDVKM. The V gene lost 7 bases and the J gene lost 8 bases, with 20 bases spanning the gap. The CDR3 is made up of 14 amino acids.

V gene TRBV5-1 combines with J gene TRBJ2-3, with 8 bases matching TRBD1. The trim removed 0 bases at V and 5 bases at J, leaving 5 bases unmatched. The length of the CDR3 is 15 residues. CDR1 is SGHRS, CDR2 YFSETQ, per germline. This chain's CDR3 is CASSLVQGARDTQYF. The CDR3 DNA follows: TGCGCCAGCAGCTTGGTTCAGGGGGCGCGAGATACGCAGTATTTT.

This chain connects TRBV6-6 to TRBJ1-3; TRBD1 is a possible D gene (5 bases). Per germline, CDR1 MNHNY and CDR2 SVGAGI (reference sequence). The length of the CDR3 is 13 residues. V was clipped by 6 bases and J by 2 bases, with 8 bases between them. CDR3 DNA: TGTGCCAGCAGCAGGGATCCTGGAAACACCATATATTTT. It codes for CASSRDPGNTIYF.

In its sample, this clone was seen a few times. The rearrangement links TRBV4-2 to TRBJ2-7, with 12 positions matching TRBD2. With V trimmed by 0 bases and J by 4 bases, 1 base remained unmatched. Germline V lookup: CDR1 LGHNA, CDR2 YNFKEQ. The CDR3 extends over 15 amino acids. The CDR3 DNA is TGTGCCAGCAGCCAAGAACTAGCGGGAGGTTACGAGCAGTACTTC. This gives the protein CASSQELAGGYEQYF.

The rearrangement links TRBV1 to TRBJ2-1; TRBD2, the table's D call, lacks a check against the DNA. TRBV1 corresponds to a pseudogene. The length of the CDR3 is 15 residues. The DNA of the CDR3 is TGCACCAGCAGCCAAGATCTCGGCGGGAGCAATGAGCAGTTCTTC. It codes for CTSSQDLGGSNEQFF.

This chain uses TRBV30 with TRBJ2-1; 8 bases are shared with TRBD2. J gave up 7 bases and V 5 bases, and 7 bases lay outside the gene matches. This CDR3 contains 13 residues. Germline lookup yields CDR1 GTSNPN and CDR2 SVGIG (reference sequence). CDR3 amino acids: CAWSSGSNNEQFF. CDR3 DNA sequence: TGTGCCTGGTCAAGCGGGAGTAATAATGAGCAGTTCTTC.

The rearrangement uses TRBV25-1 and TRBJ2-1; perhaps TRBD2 as D (6 bases). CDR1 and CDR2 from the germline V gene are MGHDK and SYGVNS. V was cut by 6 bases and J by 5 bases, with 11 bases left in between. This CDR3 region has 13 residues. The DNA for the CDR3 is TGTGCCAGCAGGGAGGGGAGGCACAATGAGCAGTTCTTC. Translation: CASREGRHNEQFF.

This clone showed up just a few times. V usage is TRBV27 and J usage is TRBJ1-6; no clear D. In germline, CDR1 is MNHEY, CDR2 SMNVEV (reference sequence). Trimming took off 5 bases at V and 16 bases at J, with 12 bases between the two ends. The CDR3 is 11 amino acids. CDR3 bases: TGTGCCAGCAGTGCGGGGATGACTCTCCACTTT. This sequence encodes CASSAGMTLHF.

The chain is built from TRBV7-8 and TRBJ2-2; 7 nucleotides match TRBD1. Germline CDR1 and CDR2: SGHVS and FQNEAQ. The CDR3 loop spans 16 amino acids. V shed 5 bases and J 7 bases; nucleotides not matched to a gene: 13. CDR3 region: CASSLPVEGAIGELFF. CDR3 DNA sequence: TGTGCCAGCAGCCTACCCGTCGAGGGGGCGATCGGGGAGCTGTTTTTT.

This chain links TRBV9 with TRBJ2-3; D is undetermined. The V and J ends lost 0 bases and 4 bases respectively, with 6 bases between them. Germline assignment: CDR1 SGDLS and CDR2 YYNGEE. This CDR3 has 13 residues. The CDR3 protein is CASSVGGPDTQYF. CDR3 DNA sequence: TGTGCCAGCAGCGTAGGCGGCCCAGATACGCAGTATTTT.